This entry lists 22 T cell receptor beta chains sequenced from one sample in a study of T cell repertoires in cytomegalovirus infection. TCRdb re-called the reads with MiXCR, one entry per CDR3 protein. The sample consists of about 180,000 distinct CDR3 sequences, around an eighth of them appearing once. Input material: PBMCs. These receptors all stem from a human donor in good health (CMV status not recorded). Some clones in this sample may be carry-over from other donors' samples.

Only a few counts were recorded for this clonotype. The chain links TRBV20-1 to TRBJ1-5; D is unclear. The V gene's germline CDR1 is DFQATT and CDR2 SNEGSKA (reference sequence). The length of the CDR3 is 13 residues. Deletions cut 2 bases from V and 3 bases from J, with 8 bases between. CDR3 protein: CSARSTYNQPQHF. The CDR3 DNA reads as TGCAGTGCTAGATCAACCTACAATCAGCCCCAGCATTTT.

This clonotype was picked up many times. This rearrangement joins TRBV5-1 to TRBJ1-2, with D maybe TRBD1 (5 bases). The ends were cut back, 5 bases at V and 9 bases at J, with 11 bases in the middle. CDR1 SGHRS and CDR2 YFSETQ come from the germline V gene. The length of the CDR3 is 11 residues. This chain's CDR3 is CASRGETSYTF. The CDR3 DNA is TGCGCCAGCAGAGGGGAGACTAGCTACACCTTC.

This clonotype has a handful of counts. The rearrangement joins TRBV28 to TRBJ1-5, with D possibly matching TRBD1 (5 bases). Looked up from germline, CDR1 is MDHEN and CDR2 is SYDVKM. This CDR3 region has 13 residues. In DNA, the CDR3 is TGTGCTACGAGAGGGGATAGCAATCAGCCCCAGCATTTT. This translates into CATRGDSNQPQHF.

This clonotype was recorded only once. The chain has TRBV10-1 and TRBJ2-7; 8 bases are shared with TRBD1. This CDR3 spans 13 amino acids. The germline V gene has CDR1 WNHNN and CDR2 SYGVQD (reference sequence). V shed 8 bases, J shed 5 bases, and the junction held 8 bases outside the gene matches. DNA of the CDR3: TGCGCCAGCTCGACGGACAGGGCCAACGAGCAGTACTTC. As protein: CASSTDRANEQYF.

J is TRBJ1-6 and V is TRBV20-1, with D possibly being TRBD1 (6 bases). V was cut by 3 bases and J by 0 bases, with 12 bases left in between. Germline assignment: CDR1 DFQATT and CDR2 SNEGSKA (reference sequence). This CDR3 has 16 residues. The CDR3 DNA is TGCAGTGCTAGGTGGGCAGGGGACTCCTATAATTCACCCCTCCACTTT. Encoded protein: CSARWAGDSYNSPLHF.

This chain links TRBV7-9 with TRBJ2-5, with 11 bases that match TRBD2. V gave up 4 bases and J gave up 5 bases; unmatched junction bases: 6. The CDR3 loop spans 15 amino acids. CDR1 is SEHNR, CDR2 FQNEAQ, per germline (reference sequence). This CDR3 is CASSSTSGTGETQYF. The CDR3 nucleotides read TGTGCCAGCAGCTCGACTAGCGGGACTGGGGAGACCCAGTACTTC.

V usage is TRBV12-5 and J usage is TRBJ2-7; the D gene is possibly TRBD2 (6 bases). The CDR3 runs to 14 residues. Germline V gives CDR1 LGHNT, CDR2 FRNRAP. Trimming took 1 base from V and 3 from J, leaving 10 bases between them. CDR3 DNA sequence: TGTGCTAGTGGTTTGGCGGGACTCTACTACGAGCAGTACTTC. This translates into CASGLAGLYYEQYF.

The genes are TRBV29-1 and TRBJ1-1; D is unclear. V was clipped by 1 base and J by 5 bases, with 11 bases between them. CDR1 and CDR2 from the germline V gene are SQVTM and ANQGSEA. The CDR3 is 13 amino acids. The CDR3 nucleotides are TGCAGCGTTGAAGGAAGGGAAAGGACTGAAGCTTTCTTT. It translates to CSVEGRERTEAFF.

Only a few counts were recorded for this clonotype. The genes are TRBV29-1 and TRBJ2-1, with 12 nucleotides matching TRBD2. V was clipped by 6 bases and J by 9 bases; unmatched bases: 9. There are 14 residues in the CDR3. The germline V gene has CDR1 SQVTM and CDR2 ANQGSEA. In nucleotides, the CDR3 is TGCAGCGTCCGAACTAGCGGGGGGCCAGGTGAGCAGTTCTTC. Amino acid sequence: CSVRTSGGPGEQFF.

The chain recombines TRBV29-1 with TRBJ1-3; D gene unclear. The V end lost 4 bases, the J end lost 0 bases, and 13 bases lay between the germline ends. The CDR3 runs 15 residues. CDR1 is SQVTM, CDR2 ANQGSEA, per germline. In DNA, the CDR3 is TGCAGCGTTGGTCGGGATTTAGGCTCTGGAAACACCATATATTTT. Its protein is CSVGRDLGSGNTIYF.

This clonotype was seen ten or more times. The rearrangement uses TRBV7-8 and TRBJ1-5; the D is unclear. CDR3 length: 15 residues. With 2 bases removed from V and 1 base from J, the gap between germline ends came to 9 bases. In germline, CDR1 is SGHVS, CDR2 FQNEAQ. CDR3 sequence: CASSLLSQSNQPQHF. The CDR3 DNA reads TGTGCCAGCAGCTTATTAAGCCAGAGCAATCAGCCCCAGCATTTT.

This sequence joins TRBV5-4 and TRBJ1-1, with a possible D match to TRBD1 (6 bases). The V gene lost 4 bases and the J gene lost 0 bases, with 16 bases spanning the gap. The CDR3 loop spans 16 amino acids. Germline CDR1 reads SGHNT; CDR2 reads YYREEE (reference sequence). Here the CDR3 reads CASSRGGQLMNTEAFF. DNA for the CDR3: TGTGCCAGCAGCCGAGGCGGACAGCTCATGAACACTGAAGCTTTCTTT. The whole variable domain, remainder taken from reference TRBV5-4 and TRBJ1-1, is ETGVTQSPTHLIKTRGQQVTLRCSSQSGHNTVSWYQQALGQGPQFIFQYYREEENGRGNFPPRFSGLQFPNYSSELNVNALELDDSALYLCASSRGGQLMNTEAFFGQGTRLTVV.

This clonotype occurred many times. V usage is TRBV6-2 or TRBV6-3 and J usage is TRBJ2-7, with D perhaps assigned TRBD1 or TRBD2 (6 bases each). Trimming took off 4 bases at V and 4 bases at J, with 23 bases between the two ends. The CDR3 loop spans 17 amino acids. Germline values: CDR1 MNHEY, CDR2 SVGEGT. In DNA form, the CDR3 reads TGTGCCAGCAGTTTTGAAATTGTAGGGGGGACAAAGTACGAGCAGTACTTC. Translated: CASSFEIVGGTKYEQYF.

This clonotype was counted a few times. V gene TRBV20-1 combines with J gene TRBJ1-1, with D possibly matching TRBD1 (5 bases). Trimming took 0 bases from V and 6 from J, leaving 8 bases between them. The CDR3 is 12 amino acids. CDR1 and CDR2 (germline): DFQATT, SNEGSKA (reference sequence). CDR3 coding DNA: TGCAGTGCTAGAGACACAGGCCCTGAAGCTTTCTTT. Its protein is CSARDTGPEAFF.

In this sample, this clonotype turned up a few times. The chain has TRBV27 and TRBJ2-1, with D tentatively TRBD1 (6 bases). The CDR3 has 15 residues. V was clipped by 5 bases and J by 7 bases, with 18 bases between them. The V gene's germline CDR1 is MNHEY and CDR2 SMNVEV (reference sequence). This chain's CDR3 is CASSPKMTGGNEQFF. The CDR3 DNA reads as TGTGCCAGCAGTCCGAAAATGACAGGTGGGAATGAGCAGTTCTTC.

This sequence joins TRBV12-3 or TRBV12-4 and TRBJ2-2; 9 bases align to TRBD1. Unmatched junction bases numbered 9, after V lost 2 bases and J lost 14 bases. This CDR3 contains 14 residues. The CDR3 coding sequence is TGTGCCAGCAGTTTAACGTCCGGGACAGGGTTACTGTTTTTT. Protein sequence: CASSLTSGTGLLFF.

The genes are TRBV15 and TRBJ2-1; TRBD1 might be the D (6 bases). The CDR3 runs 14 residues. CDR1 and CDR2 from the germline V gene are LNHNV and YYDKDF (reference sequence). The V end lost 6 bases, the J end lost 7 bases, and 16 bases lay between the germline ends. This chain's CDR3 is CATRLVAGENEQFF. The CDR3 nucleotides are TGTGCCACCAGGCTGGTGGCAGGGGAAAATGAGCAGTTCTTC. Full variable domain (remainder filled in from reference TRBV15 and TRBJ2-1): DAMVIQNPRYQVTQFGKPVTLSCSQTLNHNVMYWYQQKSSQAPKLLFHYYDKDFNNEADTPDNFQSRRPNTSFCFLDIRSPGLGDTAMYLCATRLVAGENEQFFGPGTRLTVL.

The chain uses TRBV12-3 or TRBV12-4 and TRBJ2-4; 7 bases agree with TRBD1. Germline trimming cut 6 bases from V and 11 bases from J; bases unmatched to any gene: 7. The CDR3 runs to 12 residues. The CDR3 loop is CASSPQGFVQYF. DNA for the CDR3: TGTGCCAGCAGCCCACAGGGGTTCGTTCAGTACTTC.

This clonotype was detected only a few times. This rearrangement joins TRBV14 to TRBJ1-2; D is unclear. Trimming took 4 bases from V and 1 from J, leaving 13 bases between them. Germline CDR1 and CDR2: SGHDN and FVKESK. This CDR3 has 15 amino acids. CDR3 loop: CASSRGSNYNYGYTF. CDR3 in DNA: TGTGCCAGCAGCCGAGGATCCAACTATAACTATGGCTACACCTTC.

The sample holds many counts of this clonotype. The gene calls are TRBV7-6 and TRBJ2-1; 8 bases are a match to TRBD1. The V gene's germline CDR1 is SGHVS and CDR2 FNYEAQ. This CDR3 region has 15 residues. Unmatched junction bases numbered 7, after V lost 4 bases and J lost 5 bases. The CDR3 nucleotides read TGTGCCAGCAGCTCCCAGGGGGCCCCCGACAATGAGCAGTTCTTC. This sequence encodes CASSSQGAPDNEQFF.

There are many counts of this clonotype. The chain carries TRBV6-1 and TRBJ2-6, with D uncertain. The CDR3 sequence is 17 residues long. V was trimmed by 8 bases and J by 0 bases, leaving 17 bases between them. Looked up from germline, CDR1 is MNHNS and CDR2 is SASEGT. The CDR3: CASRVTIGPSGANVLTF. The CDR3 DNA sequence: TGTGCCAGCCGAGTTACTATCGGGCCCTCTGGGGCCAACGTCCTGACTTTC.

This clonotype showed up many times. The rearrangement joins TRBV7-2 to TRBJ1-6, with 7 nucleotides matching TRBD1. CDR3 length: 15 amino acids. The germline V gene encodes CDR1 SGHTA and CDR2 FQGNSA. Trimming at V came to 4 bases and at J to 7 bases, leaving 7 bases not matched to a gene. The CDR3 region has the DNA TGTGCCAGCAGCTCGAGCGGGACAGACAATTCACCCCTCCACTTT. This encodes CASSSSGTDNSPLHF.